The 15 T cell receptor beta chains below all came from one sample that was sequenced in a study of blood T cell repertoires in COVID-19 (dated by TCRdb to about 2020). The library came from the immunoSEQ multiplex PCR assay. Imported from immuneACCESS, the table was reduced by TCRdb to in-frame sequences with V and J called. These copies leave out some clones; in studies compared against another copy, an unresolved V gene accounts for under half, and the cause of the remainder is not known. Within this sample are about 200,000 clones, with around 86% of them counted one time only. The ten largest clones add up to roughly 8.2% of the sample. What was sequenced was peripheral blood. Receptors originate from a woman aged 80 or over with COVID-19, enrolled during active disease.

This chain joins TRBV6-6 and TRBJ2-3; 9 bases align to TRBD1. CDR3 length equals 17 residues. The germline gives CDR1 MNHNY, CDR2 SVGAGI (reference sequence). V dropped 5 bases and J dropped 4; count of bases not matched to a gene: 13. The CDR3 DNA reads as TGTGCCAGCAGTCAACGAGGGACAGGGCGAGGGGCAGATACGCAGTATTTT. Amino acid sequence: CASSQRGTGRGADTQYF.

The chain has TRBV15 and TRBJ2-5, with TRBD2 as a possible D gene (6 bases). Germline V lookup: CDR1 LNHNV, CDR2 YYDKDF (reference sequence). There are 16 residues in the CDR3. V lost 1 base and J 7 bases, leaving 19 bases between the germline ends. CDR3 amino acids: CATSRVPTGVLRTQYF. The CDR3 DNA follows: TGTGCCACCAGCAGAGTCCCCACGGGAGTGTTGCGGACCCAGTACTTC.

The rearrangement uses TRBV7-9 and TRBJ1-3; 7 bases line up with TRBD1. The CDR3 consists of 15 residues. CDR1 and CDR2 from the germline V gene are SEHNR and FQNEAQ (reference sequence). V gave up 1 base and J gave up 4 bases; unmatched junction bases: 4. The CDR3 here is CASSLEGARGNTIYF. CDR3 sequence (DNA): TGTGCCAGCAGCTTAGAGGGGGCGCGAGGAAACACCATATATTTT.

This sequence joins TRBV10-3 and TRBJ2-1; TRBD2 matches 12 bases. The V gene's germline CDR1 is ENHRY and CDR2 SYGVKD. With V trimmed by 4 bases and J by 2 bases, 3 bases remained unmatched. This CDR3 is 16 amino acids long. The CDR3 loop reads CAISVSSGGAYNEQFF. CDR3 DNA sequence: TGTGCCATCAGTGTATCTAGCGGGGGGGCCTACAATGAGCAGTTCTTC.

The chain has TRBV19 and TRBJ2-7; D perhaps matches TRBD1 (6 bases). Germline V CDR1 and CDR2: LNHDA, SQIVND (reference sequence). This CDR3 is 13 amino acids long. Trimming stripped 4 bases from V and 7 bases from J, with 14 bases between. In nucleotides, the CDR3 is TGTGCCAGTAGTAGTGGACAGCCTCGGGAGCAGTACTTC. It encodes CASSSGQPREQYF.

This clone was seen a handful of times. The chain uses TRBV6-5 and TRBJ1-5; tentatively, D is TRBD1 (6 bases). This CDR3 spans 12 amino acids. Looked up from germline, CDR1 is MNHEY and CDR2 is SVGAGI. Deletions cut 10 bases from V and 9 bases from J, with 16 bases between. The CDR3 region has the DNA TGTGCCACAGGGGCCCTCGAAGGGCCCCAGCATTTT. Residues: CATGALEGPQHF.

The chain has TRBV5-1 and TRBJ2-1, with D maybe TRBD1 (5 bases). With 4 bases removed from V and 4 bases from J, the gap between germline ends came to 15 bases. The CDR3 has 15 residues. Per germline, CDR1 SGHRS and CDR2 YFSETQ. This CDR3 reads CASSEGAPSYNEQFF. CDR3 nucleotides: TGCGCCAGCAGCGAAGGGGCGCCTAGTTACAATGAGCAGTTCTTC.

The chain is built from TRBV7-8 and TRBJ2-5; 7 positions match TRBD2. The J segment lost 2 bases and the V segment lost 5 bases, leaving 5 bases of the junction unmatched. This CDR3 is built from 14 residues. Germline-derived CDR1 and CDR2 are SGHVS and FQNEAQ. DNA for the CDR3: TGTGCCAGCAGCCCTCCAGCGGGACAAGAGACCCAGTACTTC. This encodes CASSPPAGQETQYF.

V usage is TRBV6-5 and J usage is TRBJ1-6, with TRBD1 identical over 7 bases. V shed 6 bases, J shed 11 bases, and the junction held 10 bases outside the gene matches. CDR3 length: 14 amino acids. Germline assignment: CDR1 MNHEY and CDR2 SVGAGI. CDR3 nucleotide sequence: TGTGCCAGCAGGGGGACAGCGTCAGGGGCACCCCTCCACTTT. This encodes CASRGTASGAPLHF.

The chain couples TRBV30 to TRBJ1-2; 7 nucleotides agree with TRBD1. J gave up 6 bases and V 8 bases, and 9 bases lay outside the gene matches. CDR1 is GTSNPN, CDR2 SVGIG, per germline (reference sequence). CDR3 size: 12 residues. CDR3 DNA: TGTGCCCGACACAGGGGTTGGCATGGCTACACCTTC. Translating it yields CARHRGWHGYTF.

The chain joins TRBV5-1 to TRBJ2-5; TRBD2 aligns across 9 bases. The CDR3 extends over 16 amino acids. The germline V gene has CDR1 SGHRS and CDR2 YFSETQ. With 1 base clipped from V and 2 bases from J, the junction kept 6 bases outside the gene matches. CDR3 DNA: TGCGCCAGCAGCTTGAAGATAGCGGGAGTTCAAGAGACCCAGTACTTC. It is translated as CASSLKIAGVQETQYF.

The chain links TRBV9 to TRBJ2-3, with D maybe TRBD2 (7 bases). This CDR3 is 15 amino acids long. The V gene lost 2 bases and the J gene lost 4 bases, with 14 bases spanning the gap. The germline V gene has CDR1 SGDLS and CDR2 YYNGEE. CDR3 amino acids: CASSVEGGPPDTQYF. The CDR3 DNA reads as TGTGCCAGCAGCGTGGAGGGGGGGCCACCAGATACGCAGTATTTT.

The CDR3 bases are TGCGCCAGCAGCTTGTGGCCGGGAGCTAACTATGGCTACACCTTC. It yields the protein CASSLWPGANYGYTF. The rearrangement links TRBV5-1 to TRBJ1-2; D gene ambiguous. The V end was cut by 1 base, the J end by 0 bases, with 10 bases between. Germline V gene data show CDR1 as SGHRS and CDR2 as YFSETQ. The CDR3 is 15 amino acids.

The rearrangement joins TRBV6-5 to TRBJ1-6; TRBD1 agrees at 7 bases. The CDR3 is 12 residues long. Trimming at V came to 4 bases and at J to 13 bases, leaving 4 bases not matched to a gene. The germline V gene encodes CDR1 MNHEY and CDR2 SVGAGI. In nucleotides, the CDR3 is TGTGCCAGCAGTTTACAGGGGCGGCCCCTCCACTTT. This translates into CASSLQGRPLHF.

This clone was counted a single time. This CDR3 is CASSLRAGVEANEQFF. CDR3 sequence (DNA): TGTGCCAGCAGCTTAAGAGCGGGAGTAGAGGCCAATGAGCAGTTCTTC. The chain carries TRBV7-3 and TRBJ2-1, with 8 nucleotides matching TRBD2. The CDR3 is 16 residues long. Germline lookup yields CDR1 SGHTA and CDR2 FQGTGA. V lost 1 base to trimming and J lost 6 bases; unmatched junction nucleotides: 8.